The table lists the clone carrying this TCR beta chain with a few counts. Its antigen is not identified. The CDR3 has 14 amino acids. V lost 5 bases, J lost 3 bases, and 13 bases lay in between. Per germline, CDR1 SEHNR and CDR2 FQNEAQ (reference sequence). Expressed TCRB transcripts were sequenced because the isolated RNA had all been reverse transcribed beforehand. Repertoires were generated with immunoSEQ multiplex PCR, while TCRdb's copy carries only in-frame clones and drops some. The data show 640,000 or so clones, roughly 13% seen once. Staining for CD45RO/CCR7/CD25/CD127/CD95/CD27 allowed sorting of CD4+ naive, central memory, regulatory and stem cell-like memory cells. The data derive from a study of beta chain features in type 1 diabetes. Whole-study results and caveats: All four CD4+ subsets from Type 1 diabetes patients carried moderately but significantly shorter TCRB CDR3s.

Sample: naive CD4+ T cells from blood. The sequence was collected from a young man with type 1 diabetes. The rearrangement joins TRBV7-9 to TRBJ1-2; D may be TRBD1 (6 bases). CDR3 residues: CASSPVDSYYGYTF. The CDR3 nucleotides are TGTGCCAGCAGCCCTGTGGACAGTTACTATGGCTACACCTTC. The variable domain in full, with the rest retrieved from reference TRBV7-9 and TRBJ1-2, is DTGVSQNPRHKITKRGQNVTFRCDPISEHNRLYWYRQTLGQGPEFLTYFQNEAQLEKSRLLSDRFSAERPKGSFSTLEIQRTEQGDSAMYLCASSPVDSYYGYTFGSGTRLTVV.